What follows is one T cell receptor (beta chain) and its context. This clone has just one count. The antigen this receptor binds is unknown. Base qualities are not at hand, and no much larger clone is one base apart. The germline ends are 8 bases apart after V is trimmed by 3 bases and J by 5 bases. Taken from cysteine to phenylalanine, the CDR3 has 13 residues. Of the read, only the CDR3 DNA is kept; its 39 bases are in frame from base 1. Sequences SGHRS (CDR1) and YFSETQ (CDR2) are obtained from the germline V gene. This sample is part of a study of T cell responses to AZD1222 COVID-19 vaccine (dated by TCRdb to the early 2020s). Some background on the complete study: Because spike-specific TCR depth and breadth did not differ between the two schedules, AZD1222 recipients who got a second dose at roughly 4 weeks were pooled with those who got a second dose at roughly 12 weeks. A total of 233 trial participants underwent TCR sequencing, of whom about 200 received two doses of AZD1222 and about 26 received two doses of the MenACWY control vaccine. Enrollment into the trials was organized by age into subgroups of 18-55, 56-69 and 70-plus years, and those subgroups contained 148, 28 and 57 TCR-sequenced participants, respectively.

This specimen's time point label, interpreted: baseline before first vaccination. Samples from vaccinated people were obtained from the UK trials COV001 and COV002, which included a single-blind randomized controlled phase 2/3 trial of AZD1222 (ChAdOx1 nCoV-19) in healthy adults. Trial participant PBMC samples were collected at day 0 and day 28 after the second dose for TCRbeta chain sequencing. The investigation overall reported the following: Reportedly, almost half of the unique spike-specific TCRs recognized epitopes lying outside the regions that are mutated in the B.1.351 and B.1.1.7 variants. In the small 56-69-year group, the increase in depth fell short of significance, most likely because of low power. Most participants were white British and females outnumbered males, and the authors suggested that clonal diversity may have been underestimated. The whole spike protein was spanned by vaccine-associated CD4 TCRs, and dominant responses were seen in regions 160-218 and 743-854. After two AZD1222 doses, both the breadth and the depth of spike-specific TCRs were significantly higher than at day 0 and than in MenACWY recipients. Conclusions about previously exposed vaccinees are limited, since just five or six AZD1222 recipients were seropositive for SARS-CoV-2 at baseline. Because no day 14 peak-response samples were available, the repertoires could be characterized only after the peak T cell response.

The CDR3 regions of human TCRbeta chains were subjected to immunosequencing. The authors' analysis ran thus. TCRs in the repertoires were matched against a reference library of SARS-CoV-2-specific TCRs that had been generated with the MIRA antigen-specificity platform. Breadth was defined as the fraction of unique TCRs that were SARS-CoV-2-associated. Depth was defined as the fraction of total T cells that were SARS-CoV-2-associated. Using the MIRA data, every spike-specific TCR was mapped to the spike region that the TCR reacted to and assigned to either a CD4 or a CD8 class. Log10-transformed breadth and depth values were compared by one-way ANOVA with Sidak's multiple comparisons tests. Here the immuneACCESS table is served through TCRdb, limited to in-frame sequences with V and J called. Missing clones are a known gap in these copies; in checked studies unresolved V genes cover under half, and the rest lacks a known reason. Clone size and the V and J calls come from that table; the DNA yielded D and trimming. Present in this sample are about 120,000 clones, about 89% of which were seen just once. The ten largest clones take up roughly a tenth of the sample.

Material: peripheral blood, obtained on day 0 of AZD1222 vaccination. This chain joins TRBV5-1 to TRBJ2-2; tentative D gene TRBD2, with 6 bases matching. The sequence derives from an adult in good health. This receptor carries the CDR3 CASSSGRTGELFF. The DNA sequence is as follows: TGCGCCAGCAGCTCGGGGAGGACCGGGGAGCTGTTTTTT.